These T cell receptor beta chains were read from a single sample in a study of shared clonotypes between healthy human individuals. Method: immunoSEQ multiplex PCR; TCRdb's copy keeps in-frame clones and lacks some. Of over a million clones in the sample, roughly 95% are singletons; the top ten hold 1% to 1.5%. The sequenced sample consisted of naive CD4+ T cells sorted from blood. The receptors come from a man in his thirties or forties in good health. Each CDR3 is given with its conserved first and last residue. Each record gives: clone size, V gene, D gene, J gene, CDR3 DNA, CDR3 protein. A D gene is named only where the DNA matches it firmly. The size of a clone is reported for some rows only, either as once, few or many, or as a class for expanded clones.

clone size: -
V gene: TRBV28
D gene: TRBD2
J gene: TRBJ2-3
CDR3 DNA: TGTGCCAGCAGACTAGCGTTAAGCACAGATACGCAGTATTTT
CDR3 protein: CASRLALSTDTQYF

clone size: -
V gene: TRBV5-8
D gene: -
J gene: TRBJ1-4
CDR3 DNA: TGTGCCAGCAGTCCCACTGCAACTAATGAAAAACTGTTTTTT
CDR3 protein: CASSPTATNEKLFF

clone size: -
V gene: TRBV28
D gene: -
J gene: TRBJ2-3
CDR3 DNA: TGTGCCAGCACATTCCAGGGGAGCACAGATACGCAGTATTTT
CDR3 protein: CASTFQGSTDTQYF

clone size: -
V gene: TRBV5-1
D gene: -
J gene: TRBJ2-3
CDR3 DNA: TGCGCCAGCAGCTTGGGGGGCGTTAGCACAGATACGCAGTATTTT
CDR3 protein: CASSLGGVSTDTQYF

clone size: -
V gene: TRBV28
D gene: TRBD2
J gene: TRBJ2-7
CDR3 DNA: TGTGCCAGCAGTTTAGAATCCGGGACTAGCGGAGTCTACGAGCAGTACTTC
CDR3 protein: CASSLESGTSGVYEQYF

clone size: once
V gene: TRBV30
D gene: TRBD2
J gene: TRBJ2-3
CDR3 DNA: TGTGCCTGGAGTCCCGGGAGGGCCGAGGATACGCAGTATTTT
CDR3 protein: CAWSPGRAEDTQYF

clone size: -
V gene: TRBV5-8
D gene: -
J gene: TRBJ2-2
CDR3 DNA: TGTGCCAGCAGCTTGGAGAGGTACACCGGGGAGCTGTTTTTT
CDR3 protein: CASSLERYTGELFF

clone size: once
V gene: TRBV6-5
D gene: -
J gene: TRBJ2-5
CDR3 DNA: TGTGCCAGCAGTCGGTCGGGAGATTTTAGGACCCAGTACTTC
CDR3 protein: CASSRSGDFRTQYF

clone size: -
V gene: TRBV5-3
D gene: -
J gene: TRBJ2-1
CDR3 DNA: TGTGCCAGAAGCTGGGCCAACAAACCTTCCTACAATGAGCAGTTCTTC
CDR3 protein: CARSWANKPSYNEQFF

clone size: -
V gene: TRBV18
D gene: -
J gene: TRBJ2-6
CDR3 DNA: TGTGCCAGCTCACCTGGCCTTCGACTCTCTGGGGCCAACGTCCTGACTTTC
CDR3 protein: CASSPGLRLSGANVLTF

clone size: -
V gene: TRBV7-9
D gene: TRBD1
J gene: TRBJ1-1
CDR3 DNA: TGTGCCAGCAGCTCTTCGGGACAGCCAGTGAACACTGAAGCTTTCTTT
CDR3 protein: CASSSSGQPVNTEAFF

clone size: -
V gene: TRBV6-5
D gene: -
J gene: TRBJ2-7
CDR3 DNA: TGTGCCAGCAGCCTATCTGGGGTCTACGAGCAGTACTTC
CDR3 protein: CASSLSGVYEQYF

clone size: -
V gene: TRBV2
D gene: -
J gene: TRBJ2-7
CDR3 DNA: TGTGCCAGCAGGCCGGACGCAGACTACGAGCAGTACTTC
CDR3 protein: CASRPDADYEQYF

clone size: -
V gene: TRBV11-2
D gene: -
J gene: TRBJ2-6
CDR3 DNA: TGTGCCAGCAGCTTTAGCTCTGGGGCCAACGTCCTGACTTTC
CDR3 protein: CASSFSSGANVLTF

clone size: -
V gene: TRBV28
D gene: -
J gene: TRBJ1-1
CDR3 DNA: TGTGCCAGCAGTTTAGGTACGACAGTGAACACTGAAGCTTTCTTT
CDR3 protein: CASSLGTTVNTEAFF

clone size: -
V gene: TRBV29-1
D gene: TRBD1
J gene: TRBJ2-1
CDR3 DNA: TGCAGCGCGGACAGGGGTAATGAGCAGTTCTTC
CDR3 protein: CSADRGNEQFF

clone size: -
V gene: TRBV7-2
D gene: TRBD1
J gene: TRBJ2-5
CDR3 DNA: TGTGCCAGCAGCTTACCTCCCGGGACAGTACAAGAGACCCAGTACTTC
CDR3 protein: CASSLPPGTVQETQYF

clone size: -
V gene: TRBV4-1
D gene: TRBD2
J gene: TRBJ2-2
CDR3 DNA: TGCGCCAGCAGCCAAGATCTAGCGGGAGGCGGGGAGCTGTTTTTT
CDR3 protein: CASSQDLAGGGELFF

clone size: -
V gene: TRBV5-5
D gene: TRBD1
J gene: TRBJ1-2
CDR3 DNA: TGTGCCAGCAGCAAGGCAACAGGGGGCGACCCCAGAGGCTACACCTTC
CDR3 protein: CASSKATGGDPRGYTF

clone size: -
V gene: TRBV29-1
D gene: -
J gene: TRBJ2-1
CDR3 DNA: TGCAGCGTTGATCTTCTAAGCTCCTACAATGAGCAGTTCTTC
CDR3 protein: CSVDLLSSYNEQFF

clone size: -
V gene: TRBV5-6
D gene: -
J gene: TRBJ1-2
CDR3 DNA: TGTGCCAGCAGCTTGAGGGGAAATGGCTACACCTTC
CDR3 protein: CASSLRGNGYTF

clone size: few
V gene: TRBV4-1
D gene: TRBD1
J gene: TRBJ1-5
CDR3 DNA: TGCGCCAGCAGCCAAGATCCCGACAGGGACCGCAATCAGCCCCAGCATTTT
CDR3 protein: CASSQDPDRDRNQPQHF

clone size: -
V gene: TRBV2
D gene: -
J gene: TRBJ2-1
CDR3 DNA: TGTGCCAGCAGTGAAAGGGGAGCCGAGCAGTTCTTC
CDR3 protein: CASSERGAEQFF

clone size: -
V gene: TRBV7-8
D gene: TRBD1
J gene: TRBJ2-4
CDR3 DNA: TGTGCCAGCAGCTTCGAGCCACAGGGGGCGCGAGGGAACATTCAGTACTTC
CDR3 protein: CASSFEPQGARGNIQYF

clone size: -
V gene: TRBV6-1
D gene: -
J gene: TRBJ2-7
CDR3 DNA: TGTGCCAGCAGTGACCCCGGGGACCAATTC
CDR3 protein: CASSDPGDQF

clone size: -
V gene: TRBV21-1
D gene: -
J gene: TRBJ1-5
CDR3 DNA: TGTGCCAGCAGCAAAACGGTGAATAGCAATCAGCCCCAGCATTTT
CDR3 protein: CASSKTVNSNQPQHF

clone size: -
V gene: TRBV5-1
D gene: -
J gene: TRBJ2-5
CDR3 DNA: TGCGCCAGCAGCCCGGATACTGTAGACCAAGAGACCCAGTACTTC
CDR3 protein: CASSPDTVDQETQYF

clone size: -
V gene: TRBV5-1
D gene: -
J gene: TRBJ1-4
CDR3 DNA: TGCGCCAGCAGCCTCCATGGACAGAATGAAAAACTGTTTTTT
CDR3 protein: CASSLHGQNEKLFF

clone size: -
V gene: TRBV14
D gene: -
J gene: TRBJ2-3
CDR3 DNA: TGTGCCAGCAGCCAAGAGGCACTGCATACGCAGTATTTT
CDR3 protein: CASSQEALHTQYF

clone size: -
V gene: TRBV27
D gene: TRBD1
J gene: TRBJ2-6
CDR3 DNA: TGTGCCAGCAGTAAAAGACAGGGTTCGAGCTCTGGGGCCAACGTCCTGACTTTC
CDR3 protein: CASSKRQGSSSGANVLTF

clone size: -
V gene: TRBV7-3
D gene: TRBD1
J gene: TRBJ2-5
CDR3 DNA: TGTGCCAGCAGCTTAGACGACAGGGTAGGGGAGACCCAGTACTTC
CDR3 protein: CASSLDDRVGETQYF

clone size: -
V gene: TRBV4-1
D gene: TRBD2
J gene: TRBJ2-3
CDR3 DNA: TGCGCCAGCAGGGGAAGGGGACTAGGCGGAACAGATACGCAGTATTTT
CDR3 protein: CASRGRGLGGTDTQYF

clone size: -
V gene: TRBV28
D gene: -
J gene: TRBJ2-1
CDR3 DNA: TGTGCCAGCCAAACGACGCTCTCCTACAATGAGCAGTTCTTC
CDR3 protein: CASQTTLSYNEQFF

clone size: -
V gene: TRBV18
D gene: -
J gene: TRBJ1-4
CDR3 DNA: TGTGCCAGCTCACCACCAGGTGTCAGAGGGAATGAAAAACTGTTTTTT
CDR3 protein: CASSPPGVRGNEKLFF

clone size: -
V gene: TRBV29-1
D gene: TRBD2
J gene: TRBJ2-1
CDR3 DNA: TGCAGCGGTGGAAGCAGCGGGAGTTCCTACAATGAGCAGTTCTTC
CDR3 protein: CSGGSSGSSYNEQFF

clone size: -
V gene: TRBV5-4
D gene: -
J gene: TRBJ2-7
CDR3 DNA: TGTGCCAGCAGCTCCCCGGGGGGCGGGGAGGGTGAGCAGTACTTC
CDR3 protein: CASSSPGGGEGEQYF

clone size: once
V gene: TRBV18
D gene: TRBD1
J gene: TRBJ2-7
CDR3 DNA: TGTGCCAGCTCACCAGGGGACAGAGGAATACCGGGTGCCTTAAGCTCCTACGAGCAGTACTTC
CDR3 protein: CASSPGDRGIPGALSSYEQYF

clone size: -
V gene: TRBV4-1
D gene: TRBD1
J gene: TRBJ2-7
CDR3 DNA: TGCGCCAGCAGCTGGACGGACAGGGGGCCCTACGAGCAGTACTTC
CDR3 protein: CASSWTDRGPYEQYF

clone size: few
V gene: TRBV4-1
D gene: -
J gene: TRBJ2-7
CDR3 DNA: TGCGCCAGCAGTCCCACAGGGCTTAGCTCCTACGAGCAGTACTTC
CDR3 protein: CASSPTGLSSYEQYF

clone size: -
V gene: TRBV18
D gene: -
J gene: TRBJ1-1
CDR3 DNA: TGTGCCAGCTCAATACACCCCACAGGGAACACTGAAGCTTTCTTT
CDR3 protein: CASSIHPTGNTEAFF

clone size: -
V gene: TRBV10-3
D gene: -
J gene: TRBJ2-7
CDR3 DNA: TGTGCCGTCCAGGGGTCCGCAAAAAACGAGCAGTACTTC
CDR3 protein: CAVQGSAKNEQYF

clone size: -
V gene: TRBV7-7
D gene: -
J gene: TRBJ2-5
CDR3 DNA: TGTGCCAGCAGCCTCACCCAGGGTTGGAGGGAGACCCAGTACTTC
CDR3 protein: CASSLTQGWRETQYF

clone size: -
V gene: TRBV7-9
D gene: TRBD1
J gene: TRBJ2-7
CDR3 DNA: TGTGCCAGCAGCTTAGGCACGACAGGGGACGAGCAGTACTTC
CDR3 protein: CASSLGTTGDEQYF

clone size: -
V gene: TRBV28
D gene: -
J gene: TRBJ1-5
CDR3 DNA: TGTGCCAGCAAGGACAGTCGCCAGCCCCAGCATTTT
CDR3 protein: CASKDSRQPQHF

clone size: -
V gene: TRBV5-8
D gene: -
J gene: TRBJ2-5
CDR3 DNA: TGTGCCAGCAGCTTGTCGCCAGCCCAGTACTTC
CDR3 protein: CASSLSPAQYF

clone size: -
V gene: TRBV5-8
D gene: -
J gene: TRBJ1-2
CDR3 DNA: TGTGCCAGCAGCTTTCCGGGACGGCGTGGCTACACCTTC
CDR3 protein: CASSFPGRRGYTF

clone size: -
V gene: TRBV6-1
D gene: TRBD1
J gene: TRBJ2-7
CDR3 DNA: TGTGCCAGCAGTGGTAAGACAGGGGGGTCGTTCTACGAGCAGTACTTC
CDR3 protein: CASSGKTGGSFYEQYF

clone size: once
V gene: TRBV2
D gene: -
J gene: TRBJ1-1
CDR3 DNA: TGTGCCAGCAGTTCGGCTTTCTTT
CDR3 protein: CASSSAFF

clone size: -
V gene: TRBV5-4
D gene: -
J gene: TRBJ2-7
CDR3 DNA: TGTGCCAGCAGGGGCGGTGGGTCCTACGAGCAGTACTTC
CDR3 protein: CASRGGGSYEQYF

clone size: -
V gene: TRBV5-4
D gene: TRBD2
J gene: TRBJ2-7
CDR3 DNA: TGTGCCAGCAGCTTGGAGGCTAGCGGGAATCTTTACGAGCAGTACTTC
CDR3 protein: CASSLEASGNLYEQYF

clone size: -
V gene: TRBV9
D gene: -
J gene: TRBJ2-1
CDR3 DNA: TGTGCCAGCAGCGTAGGAAGCTCAAATGAGCAGTTCTTC
CDR3 protein: CASSVGSSNEQFF

clone size: -
V gene: TRBV9
D gene: -
J gene: TRBJ2-7
CDR3 DNA: TGTGCCAGCAGCGTTTCGGGAAGTACAGCATACGAGCAGTACTTC
CDR3 protein: CASSVSGSTAYEQYF

clone size: -
V gene: TRBV5-1
D gene: -
J gene: TRBJ2-5
CDR3 DNA: TGCGCCAGCAGCTTGTCGACAACTCCGCAAGAGACCCAGTACTTC
CDR3 protein: CASSLSTTPQETQYF